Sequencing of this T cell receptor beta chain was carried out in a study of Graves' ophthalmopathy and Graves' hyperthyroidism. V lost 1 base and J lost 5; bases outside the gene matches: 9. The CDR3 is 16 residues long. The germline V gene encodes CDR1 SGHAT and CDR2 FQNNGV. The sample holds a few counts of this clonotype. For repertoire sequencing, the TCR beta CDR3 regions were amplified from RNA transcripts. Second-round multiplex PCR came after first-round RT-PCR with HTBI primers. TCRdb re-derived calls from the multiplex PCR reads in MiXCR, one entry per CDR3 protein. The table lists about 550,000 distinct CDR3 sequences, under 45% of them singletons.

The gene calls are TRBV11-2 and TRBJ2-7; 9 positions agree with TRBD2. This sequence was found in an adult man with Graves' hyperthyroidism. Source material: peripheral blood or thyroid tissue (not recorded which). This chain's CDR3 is CASSLVGGTSSNEQYF. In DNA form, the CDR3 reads TGTGCCAGCAGCTTAGTCGGGGGGACTAGCAGTAACGAGCAGTACTTC.